These 3 T cell receptor beta chains originate from one sample sequenced in a study of T cells after yellow fever vaccination. TCRdb recomputed calls from the 5' RACE reads with MiXCR, one row per CDR3 protein. The sample lists about 360,000 distinct CDR3 sequences, around 6.4% seen once, with approximately 15% in the top ten. The sample was PBMCs, taken 5 days after the yellow fever booster vaccination. These receptors all come from a man younger than 45 who received the YFV17D yellow fever vaccine.

At least ten counts were recorded for this clonotype. CDR3 DNA sequence: TGTGCCCTCGTCAACTACAATGAGCAGTTCTTC. Translation gives CALVNYNEQFF. The chain links TRBV7-9 to TRBJ2-1; no definite D call. The CDR3 runs to 11 residues. The ends were cut back, 11 bases at V and 3 bases at J, with 8 bases in the middle. Germline V gene sequence: CDR1 SEHNR, CDR2 FQNEAQ (reference sequence).

In this sample, this clonotype turned up many times. This chain connects TRBV20-1 to TRBJ1-4; D is unclear. Germline assignment: CDR1 DFQATT and CDR2 SNEGSKA (reference sequence). The CDR3 sequence is 11 residues long. V was shortened by 6 bases and J by 8 bases, with 10 bases between the two germline ends. CDR3 DNA: TGCAGTGCCTTCCTAGGGGAAAAACTGTTTTTT. Amino acid sequence: CSAFLGEKLFF.

At least ten counts were recorded for this clonotype. This chain joins TRBV5-1 and TRBJ2-7, with 7 positions matching TRBD2. Germline CDR1 and CDR2: SGHRS and YFSETQ. The ends lost 4 bases at V and 12 bases at J; junction bases unmatched: 25. The CDR3 runs to 17 residues. DNA of the CDR3: TGCGCCAGCAGCCCCGACCCCGGGCCGACGGGGAGGGGTCAGCTGTACTTC. Translating it yields CASSPDPGPTGRGQLYF.